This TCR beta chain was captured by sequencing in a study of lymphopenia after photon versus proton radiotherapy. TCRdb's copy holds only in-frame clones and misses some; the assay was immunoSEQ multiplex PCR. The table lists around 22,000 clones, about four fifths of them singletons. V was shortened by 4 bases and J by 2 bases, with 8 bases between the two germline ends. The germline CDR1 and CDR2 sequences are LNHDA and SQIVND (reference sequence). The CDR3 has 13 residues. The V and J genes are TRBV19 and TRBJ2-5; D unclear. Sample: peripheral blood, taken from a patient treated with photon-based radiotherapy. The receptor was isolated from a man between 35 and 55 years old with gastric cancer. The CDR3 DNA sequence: TGTGCCAGTAGTAGTGGGGTGCAAGAGACCCAGTACTTC. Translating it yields CASSSGVQETQYF. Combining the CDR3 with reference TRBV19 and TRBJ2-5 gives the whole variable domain DGGITQSPKYLFRKEGQNVTLSCEQNLNHDAMYWYRQDPGQGLRLIYYSQIVNDFQKGDIAEGYSVSREKKESFPLTVTSAQKNPTAFYLCASSSGVQETQYFGPGTRLLVL.